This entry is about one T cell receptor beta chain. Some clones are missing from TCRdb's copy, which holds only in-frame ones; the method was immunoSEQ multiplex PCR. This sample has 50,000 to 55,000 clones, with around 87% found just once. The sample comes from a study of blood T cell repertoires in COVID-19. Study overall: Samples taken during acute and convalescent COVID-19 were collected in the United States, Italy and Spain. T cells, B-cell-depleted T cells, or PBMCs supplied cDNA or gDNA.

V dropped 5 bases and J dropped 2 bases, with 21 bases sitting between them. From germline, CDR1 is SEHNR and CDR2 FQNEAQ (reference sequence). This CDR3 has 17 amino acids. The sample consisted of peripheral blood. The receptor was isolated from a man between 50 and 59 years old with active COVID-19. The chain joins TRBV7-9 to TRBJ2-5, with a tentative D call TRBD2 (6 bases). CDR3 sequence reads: CASSPPSGREGQETQYF. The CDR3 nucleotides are TGTGCCAGCAGCCCCCCCTCGGGGCGGGAAGGACAAGAGACCCAGTACTTC.